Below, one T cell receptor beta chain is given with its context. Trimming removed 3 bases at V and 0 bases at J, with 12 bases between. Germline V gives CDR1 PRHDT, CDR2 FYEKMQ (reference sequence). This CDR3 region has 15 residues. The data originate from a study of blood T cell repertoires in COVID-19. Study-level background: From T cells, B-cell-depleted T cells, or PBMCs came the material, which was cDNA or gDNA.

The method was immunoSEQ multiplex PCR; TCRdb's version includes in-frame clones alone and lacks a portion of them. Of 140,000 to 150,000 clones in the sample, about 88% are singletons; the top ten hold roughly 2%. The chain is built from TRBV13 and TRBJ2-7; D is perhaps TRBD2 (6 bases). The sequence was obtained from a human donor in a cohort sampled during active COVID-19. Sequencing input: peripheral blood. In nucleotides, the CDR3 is TGTGCCAGCAGCTTTAGGGTCGGGAGCTCCTACGAGCAGTACTTC. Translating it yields CASSFRVGSSYEQYF. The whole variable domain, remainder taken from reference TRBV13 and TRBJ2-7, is AAGVIQSPRHLIKEKRETATLKCYPIPRHDTVYWYQQGPGQDPQFLISFYEKMQSDKGSIPDRFSAQQFSDYHSELNMSSLELGDSALYFCASSFRVGSSYEQYFGPGTRLTVT.